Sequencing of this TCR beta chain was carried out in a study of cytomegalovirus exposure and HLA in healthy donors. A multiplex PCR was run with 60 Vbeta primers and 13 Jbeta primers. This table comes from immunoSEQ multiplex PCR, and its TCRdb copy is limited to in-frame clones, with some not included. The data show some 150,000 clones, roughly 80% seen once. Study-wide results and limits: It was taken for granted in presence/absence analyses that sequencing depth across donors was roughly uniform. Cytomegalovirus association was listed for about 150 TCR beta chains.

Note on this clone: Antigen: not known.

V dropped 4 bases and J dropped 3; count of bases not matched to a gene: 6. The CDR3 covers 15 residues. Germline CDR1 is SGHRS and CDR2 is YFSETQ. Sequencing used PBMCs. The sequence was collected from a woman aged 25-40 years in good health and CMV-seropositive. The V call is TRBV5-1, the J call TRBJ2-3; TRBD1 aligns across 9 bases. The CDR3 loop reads CASSKGTGTTDTQYF. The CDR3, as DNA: TGCGCCAGCAGCAAAGGGACAGGGACGACAGATACGCAGTATTTT. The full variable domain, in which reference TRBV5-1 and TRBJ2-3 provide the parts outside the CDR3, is KAGVTQTPRYLIKTRGQQVTLSCSPISGHRSVSWYQQTPGQGLQFLFEYFSETQRNKGNFPGRFSGRQFSNSRSEMNVSTLELGDSALYLCASSKGTGTTDTQYFGPGTRLTVL.